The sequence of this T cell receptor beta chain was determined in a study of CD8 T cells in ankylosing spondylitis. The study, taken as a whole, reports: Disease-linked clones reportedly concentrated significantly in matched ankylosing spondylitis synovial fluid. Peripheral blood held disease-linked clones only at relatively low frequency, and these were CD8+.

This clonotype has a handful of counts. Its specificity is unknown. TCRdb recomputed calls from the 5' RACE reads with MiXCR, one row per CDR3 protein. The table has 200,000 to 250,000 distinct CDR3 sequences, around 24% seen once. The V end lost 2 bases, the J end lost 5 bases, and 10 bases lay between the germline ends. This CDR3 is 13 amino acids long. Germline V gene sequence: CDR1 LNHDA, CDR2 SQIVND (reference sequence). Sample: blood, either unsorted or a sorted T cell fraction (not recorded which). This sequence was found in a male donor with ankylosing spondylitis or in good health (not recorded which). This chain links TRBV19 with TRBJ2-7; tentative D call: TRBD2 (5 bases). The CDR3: CASSITSLHEQYF. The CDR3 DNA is TGTGCCAGTAGTATAACTAGTCTCCACGAGCAGTACTTC.